This T cell receptor beta chain was sequenced during a study of control samples from healthy donors and cancer patients. Some clones are missing from TCRdb's copy, which holds only in-frame ones; the method was immunoSEQ multiplex PCR. Here the sample spans tens of thousands of clones, around 91% being singletons. This CDR3 spans 15 amino acids. Germline CDR1 MNHEY, CDR2 SVGAGI. J was trimmed by 4 bases and V by 5 bases; bases with no gene match: 5. This chain connects TRBV6-5 to TRBJ1-4; TRBD1 matches at 9 bases. The sequencing sample was made of blood. This sequence was found in a middle-aged man in good health. The CDR3 coding sequence is TGTGCCAGCAGTCAACAGGGGGCGGATAATGAAAAACTGTTTTTT. It codes for CASSQQGADNEKLFF.